A single sample is the source of the 27 T cell receptor beta chains below, sequenced in a study of blood T cell repertoires in COVID-19. TCRdb's table, derived via immunoSEQ multiplex PCR, lists solely in-frame clones and lacks some. Altogether about 88,000 clones are present, 86% being singletons, with the ten largest covering under 30%. Specimen: peripheral blood. Receptors originate from a human donor in a cohort sampled during active COVID-19.

The chain employs TRBV5-6 and TRBJ2-7; a weak D match, TRBD1 (5 bases). The CDR3 sequence is 13 residues long. Germline V CDR1 and CDR2: SGHDT, YYEEEE. The V end lost 1 base, the J end lost 5 bases, and 10 bases lay between the germline ends. CDR3 protein: CASSLSWGHEQYF. The CDR3 DNA sequence: TGTGCCAGCAGCTTGTCCTGGGGCCACGAGCAGTACTTC.

The rearrangement uses TRBV5-6 and TRBJ2-1, with D maybe TRBD2 (5 bases). The germline V gene encodes CDR1 SGHDT and CDR2 YYEEEE. The CDR3 covers 13 residues. V shed 0 bases and J shed 10 bases, with 11 bases lying between them. In nucleotides, the CDR3 is TGTGCCAGCAGCTTGGGGCGGGTTGGAGAGCAGTTCTTC. Translating it yields CASSLGRVGEQFF.

V usage is TRBV12-2 and J usage is TRBJ2-7; the table's D call of TRBD1 was not tested on the DNA. TRBV12-2 constitutes a pseudogene. The CDR3 runs to 13 residues. In nucleotides, the CDR3 is TGTGCAAGTCGCCAATCCATAGGGGATGAGCAGTACTTC. Translation: CASRQSIGDEQYF.

V gene TRBV6-6 combines with J gene TRBJ2-7, with 8 bases that match TRBD1. Germline V lookup: CDR1 MNHNY, CDR2 SVGAGI (reference sequence). The V and J ends lost 6 bases and 0 bases, in that order; junction bases with no gene match: 1. CDR3 size: 13 residues. Written as DNA, the CDR3 is TGTGCCAGCAGGACAGGGGTCTCCTACGAGCAGTACTTC. Protein product: CASRTGVSYEQYF.

V gene TRBV10-2 combines with J gene TRBJ2-7; TRBD1 agrees at 7 bases. Per germline, CDR1 WSHSY and CDR2 SAAADI. The CDR3 totals 14 residues. The trim removed 7 bases at V and 6 bases at J, leaving 12 bases unmatched. Here the CDR3 reads CASTLSSTGFEQYF. CDR3 DNA sequence: TGCGCCAGCACCTTATCGTCGACAGGGTTCGAGCAGTACTTC.

This clone was detected only once. The rearrangement links TRBV7-2 to TRBJ2-2, with 11 nucleotides matching TRBD2. The J segment lost 4 bases and the V segment lost 3 bases, leaving 1 base of the junction unmatched. The CDR3 runs 15 residues. The germline gives CDR1 SGHTA, CDR2 FQGNSA. The CDR3: CASSFSGRGTGELFF. For the CDR3, the DNA is TGTGCCAGCAGCTTTAGCGGGAGGGGCACCGGGGAGCTGTTTTTT.

The chain recombines TRBV19 with TRBJ2-3, with 9 bases matching TRBD1. Trimming took 5 bases from V and 0 from J; bases not matched to a gene: 6. Germline V gene sequence: CDR1 LNHDA, CDR2 SQIVND (reference sequence). The CDR3 loop spans 16 amino acids. For the CDR3, the DNA is TGTGCCAGTAGTGGGACAGGGACCCCTAGCACAGATACGCAGTATTTT. It specifies CASSGTGTPSTDTQYF. The full variable domain, rest sourced from reference TRBV19 and TRBJ2-3, is DGGITQSPKYLFRKEGQNVTLSCEQNLNHDAMYWYRQDPGQGLRLIYYSQIVNDFQKGDIAEGYSVSREKKESFPLTVTSAQKNPTAFYLCASSGTGTPSTDTQYFGPGTRLTVL.

This chain connects TRBV7-3 to TRBJ2-2; 12 bases match TRBD2. V lost 5 bases to trimming and J lost 5 bases; unmatched junction nucleotides: 21. The CDR3 consists of 21 residues. The germline CDR1 and CDR2 sequences are SGHTA and FQGTGA. CDR3 sequence reads: CASSPLTLGTLAGGRTGELFF. As DNA, the CDR3 is TGTGCCAGCAGCCCTCTCACTCTCGGGACACTAGCGGGAGGAAGGACCGGGGAGCTGTTTTTT.

The chain joins TRBV23-1 to TRBJ2-7, with 10 bases fitting TRBD1. TRBV23-1 qualifies as an ORF whose function is uncertain. This CDR3 is 15 amino acids long. V dropped 3 bases and J dropped 5; count of bases not matched to a gene: 7. This CDR3 reads CASSHGTGESHEQYF. The CDR3, as DNA: TGCGCCAGCAGTCACGGGACAGGGGAATCTCACGAGCAGTACTTC.

This clone came up a few times. The chain employs TRBV2 and TRBJ2-7, with D perhaps matching TRBD1 (5 bases). This CDR3 spans 13 amino acids. Germline V gives CDR1 SNHLY, CDR2 FYNNEI. V was clipped by 4 bases and J by 5 bases, with 12 bases between them. This CDR3 is CASSAYQGNEQYF. CDR3 sequence (DNA): TGTGCCAGCAGTGCATATCAGGGAAACGAGCAGTACTTC.

The chain couples TRBV29-1 to TRBJ2-1, with 8 bases lining up with TRBD2. This CDR3 is built from 14 residues. Trimming took 8 bases from V and 3 from J; bases not matched to a gene: 9. Germline lookup yields CDR1 SQVTM and CDR2 ANQGSEA. For the CDR3, the DNA is TGCAGCTCCTCGGGGGGGCCGGACTACAATGAGCAGTTCTTC. Its protein is CSSSGGPDYNEQFF.

This clone was seen more than once but under ten times. The V call is TRBV7-2, the J call TRBJ1-2; D may be TRBD1 (5 bases). V was clipped by 5 bases and J by 5 bases, with 15 bases between them. Germline V gives CDR1 SGHTA, CDR2 FQGNSA. The CDR3 is 14 amino acids. The CDR3 spells CASSPAGQPYGYTF. The CDR3 coding sequence is TGTGCCAGCAGCCCCGCGGGGCAGCCGTATGGCTACACCTTC.

The chain is built from TRBV29-1 and TRBJ2-3, with a weak D call TRBD2 (6 bases). CDR1 and CDR2 from the germline V gene are SQVTM and ANQGSEA. The CDR3 has 13 amino acids. V lost 2 bases and J lost 4, with 10 bases in between. The CDR3 region is CSVESSGSDTQYF. The CDR3 DNA sequence: TGCAGCGTTGAAAGTAGCGGCTCAGATACGCAGTATTTT.

The chain is built from TRBV11-3 and TRBJ2-2; 9 bases are shared with TRBD1. This CDR3 region has 15 residues. Germline CDR1 and CDR2: SGHNT and YENEEA. Trimming took 5 bases from V and 3 from J; bases not matched to a gene: 4. The CDR3 sequence is CASSLGTGHTGELFF. CDR3 nucleotides: TGTGCCAGCAGCCTTGGGACAGGGCACACCGGGGAGCTGTTTTTT.

The chain recombines TRBV5-4 with TRBJ2-5, with a tentative D call TRBD1 (6 bases). The CDR3 loop spans 17 amino acids. Germline lookup yields CDR1 SGHNT and CDR2 YYREEE (reference sequence). Trimming shortened V by 0 bases and J by 1 base, and 16 bases separated the two germline ends. CDR3 loop: CASSLGGLRGIQETQYF. The CDR3 coding sequence is TGTGCCAGCAGCTTGGGGGGGCTCCGGGGCATCCAAGAGACCCAGTACTTC.

This chain connects TRBV28 to TRBJ2-5, with D maybe TRBD2 (7 bases). This CDR3 is built from 17 residues. The germline gives CDR1 MDHEN, CDR2 SYDVKM. V was trimmed by 7 bases and J by 5 bases, leaving 26 bases between them. CDR3 sequence (DNA): TGTGCCAGCAATCCTTCGTCGTCGGCGGGGGCGGGGGAGACCCAGTACTTC. Its translation is CASNPSSSAGAGETQYF.

The CDR3 loop is CASSLRRGEENIQYF. Here the CDR3 DNA reads TGTGCCAGCAGTCTACGGCGGGGAGAGGAAAACATTCAGTACTTC. The genes are TRBV11-1 and TRBJ2-4, with TRBD2 as a possible D gene (6 bases). CDR1 is SGHAT, CDR2 FQDESV, per germline (reference sequence). V gave up 6 bases and J gave up 5 bases, with 17 bases separating them. The CDR3 length is 15 residues.

This rearrangement joins TRBV28 to TRBJ1-1, with TRBD1 matching 9 bases. This CDR3 spans 14 amino acids. Trimming took 6 bases from V and 1 from J; bases not matched to a gene: 3. CDR1 is MDHEN, CDR2 SYDVKM, per germline. Here the CDR3 DNA reads TGTGCCAGCAGCACGGGACAGGGGAACACTGAAGCTTTCTTT. Amino acid sequence: CASSTGQGNTEAFF.

In this sample, this clone turned up once. Here the CDR3 reads CASSQLPGIEETQYF. The CDR3 nucleotides read TGTGCCAGCAGCCAACTGCCGGGGATTGAAGAGACCCAGTACTTC. The rearrangement links TRBV14 to TRBJ2-5; D possibly corresponds to TRBD2 (5 bases). The germline V and J ends were trimmed by 2 bases and 3 bases, with 13 bases remaining between them. This CDR3 comprises 15 residues. The V gene's germline CDR1 is SGHDN and CDR2 FVKESK.

V is TRBV6-2 or TRBV6-3 and J is TRBJ2-7; 8 bases agree with TRBD1. Germline V lookup: CDR1 MNHEY, CDR2 SVGEGT. The CDR3 spans 15 residues. The V segment lost 4 bases and the J segment 4 bases; nucleotides outside the gene matches: 9. The CDR3 sequence: CASSSHGQGLYEQYF. In nucleotides, the CDR3 is TGTGCCAGCAGTTCCCACGGACAGGGTCTTTACGAGCAGTACTTC.

The rearrangement links TRBV5-1 to TRBJ2-5; 8 positions match TRBD2. The length of the CDR3 is 15 residues. J gave up 1 base and V 7 bases, and 9 bases lay outside the gene matches. Germline CDR1 and CDR2: SGHRS and YFSETQ. The CDR3 nucleotides read TGCGCCAGCGGCGGGGGGCGGGCCGCCCAAGAGACCCAGTACTTC. The encoded protein is CASGGGRAAQETQYF.

The CDR3 region is CASSSTGFSGNTIYF. The CDR3 DNA reads as TGTGCCAGCAGCTCTACAGGGTTCTCTGGAAACACCATATATTTT. V gene TRBV6-2 or TRBV6-3 combines with J gene TRBJ1-3, with a weak D call TRBD1 (6 bases). The CDR3 is 15 residues long. Germline V gene lookup returns CDR1 MNHEY and CDR2 SVGEGT. Between the trimmed V and J ends, which lost 6 bases and 0 bases, there was a span of 12 bases.

The chain is built from TRBV2 and TRBJ2-7; no clear D gene. Trimming left V 7 bases short and J 0 bases short, with 10 bases between. The germline V gene encodes CDR1 SNHLY and CDR2 FYNNEI. The CDR3 spans 13 residues. The CDR3 nucleotides are TGTGCCAGCATCGCGTCGAACTCCTACGAGCAGTACTTC. Encoded protein: CASIASNSYEQYF.

The rearrangement links TRBV7-2 to TRBJ2-5; D is uncertain. The CDR3 covers 14 residues. Germline CDR1 is SGHTA and CDR2 is FQGNSA. With 1 base removed from V and 0 bases from J, the gap between germline ends came to 6 bases. CDR3 amino acids: CASSLGRNQETQYF. CDR3 coding DNA: TGTGCCAGCAGCTTAGGGAGAAACCAAGAGACCCAGTACTTC.

This clone was seen once. The genes are TRBV11-2 and TRBJ2-1; 16 bases map to TRBD2. The V gene end was trimmed by 6 bases and the J gene end by 14 bases; junction bases not matched to a gene: 4. The CDR3 has 13 residues. Germline CDR1 reads SGHAT; CDR2 reads FQNNGV. The CDR3 reads CASRLGTSGGEFF. CDR3 DNA sequence: TGTGCCAGCAGGCTCGGGACTAGCGGGGGGGAGTTCTTC.

The chain links TRBV30 to TRBJ1-1, with D possibly being TRBD1 (5 bases). Germline V gene data show CDR1 as GTSNPN and CDR2 as SVGIG (reference sequence). The germline V and J ends were trimmed by 0 bases and 5 bases, with 10 bases remaining between them. The CDR3 runs 13 residues. The CDR3 is CAWSVVGGTEAFF. In DNA form, the CDR3 reads TGTGCCTGGAGTGTAGTGGGGGGTACTGAAGCTTTCTTT. The full variable domain, its missing parts supplied by reference TRBV30 and TRBJ1-1, is SQTIHQWPATLVQPVGSPLSLECTVEGTSNPNLYWYRQAAGRGLQLLFYSVGIGQISSEVPQNLSASRPQDRQFILSSKKLLLSDSGFYLCAWSVVGGTEAFFGQGTRLTVV.

The chain joins TRBV9 to TRBJ1-2; 8 nucleotides match TRBD1. V lost 0 bases, J lost 4 bases, and 2 bases stayed unmatched. The CDR3 totals 14 residues. CDR1 SGDLS and CDR2 YYNGEE come from the germline V gene. CDR3 DNA: TGTGCCAGCAGCGTAGGGACAGGGACCTATGGCTACACCTTC. Amino acids: CASSVGTGTYGYTF.